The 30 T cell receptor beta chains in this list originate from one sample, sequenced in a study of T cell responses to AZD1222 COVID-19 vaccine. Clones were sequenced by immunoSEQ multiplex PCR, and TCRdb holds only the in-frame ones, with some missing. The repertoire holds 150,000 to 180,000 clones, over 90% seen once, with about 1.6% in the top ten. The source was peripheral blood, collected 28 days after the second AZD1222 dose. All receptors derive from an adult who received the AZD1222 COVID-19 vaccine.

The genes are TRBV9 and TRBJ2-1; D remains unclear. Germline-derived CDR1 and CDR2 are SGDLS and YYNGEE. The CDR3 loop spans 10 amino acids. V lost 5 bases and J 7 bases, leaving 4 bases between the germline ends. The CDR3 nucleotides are TGTGCCAGCAGTAATAATGAGCAGTTCTTC. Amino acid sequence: CASSNNEQFF.

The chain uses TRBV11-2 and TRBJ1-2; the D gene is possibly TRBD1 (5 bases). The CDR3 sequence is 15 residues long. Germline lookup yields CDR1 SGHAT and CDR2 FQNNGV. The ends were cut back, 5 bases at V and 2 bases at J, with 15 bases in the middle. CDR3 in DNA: TGTGCCAGCAGCCCGGGGGTACTCCTAAACTATGGCTACACCTTC. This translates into CASSPGVLLNYGYTF.

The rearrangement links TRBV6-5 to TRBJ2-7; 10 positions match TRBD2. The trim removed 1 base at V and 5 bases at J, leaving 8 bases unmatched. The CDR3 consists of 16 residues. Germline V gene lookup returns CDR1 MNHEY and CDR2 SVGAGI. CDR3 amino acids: CASSYWGTSEAHEQYF. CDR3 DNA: TGTGCCAGCAGTTACTGGGGGACTAGCGAGGCTCACGAGCAGTACTTC.

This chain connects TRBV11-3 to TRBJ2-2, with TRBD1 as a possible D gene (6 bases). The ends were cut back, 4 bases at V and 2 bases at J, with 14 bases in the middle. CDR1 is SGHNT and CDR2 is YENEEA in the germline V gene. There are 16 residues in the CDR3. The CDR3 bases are TGTGCCAGCAGCTGGACCGGGACAACAAACACCGGGGAGCTGTTTTTT. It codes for CASSWTGTTNTGELFF.

The CDR3 reads CATRQGWFENTEAFF. The CDR3 DNA follows: TGTGCCACCAGACAGGGGTGGTTTGAGAACACTGAAGCTTTCTTT. The V gene is TRBV19, the J gene TRBJ1-1; 8 nucleotides match TRBD1. Germline CDR1 LNHDA, CDR2 SQIVND (reference sequence). The V gene end was trimmed by 10 bases and the J gene end by 1 base; junction bases not matched to a gene: 11. This CDR3 has 15 residues.

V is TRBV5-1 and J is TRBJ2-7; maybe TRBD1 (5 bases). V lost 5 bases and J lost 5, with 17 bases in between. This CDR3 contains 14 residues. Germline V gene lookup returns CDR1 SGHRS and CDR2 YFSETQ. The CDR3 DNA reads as TGCGCCAGCAGGATCCAGGGTAGTGACGACGAGCAGTACTTC. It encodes CASRIQGSDDEQYF.

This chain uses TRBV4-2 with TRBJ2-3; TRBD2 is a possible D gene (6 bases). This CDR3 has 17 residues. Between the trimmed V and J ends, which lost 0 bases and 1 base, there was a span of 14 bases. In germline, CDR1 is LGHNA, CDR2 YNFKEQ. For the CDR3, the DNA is TGTGCCAGCAGCCAAGATTTTCAGCCTAGCGGCACAGATACGCAGTATTTT. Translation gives CASSQDFQPSGTDTQYF.

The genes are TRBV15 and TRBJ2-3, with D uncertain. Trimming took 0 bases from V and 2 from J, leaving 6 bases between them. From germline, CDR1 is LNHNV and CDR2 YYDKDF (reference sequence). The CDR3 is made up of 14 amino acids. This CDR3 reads CATSRDRVTDTQYF. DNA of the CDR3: TGTGCCACCAGCAGAGACAGAGTCACAGATACGCAGTATTTT.

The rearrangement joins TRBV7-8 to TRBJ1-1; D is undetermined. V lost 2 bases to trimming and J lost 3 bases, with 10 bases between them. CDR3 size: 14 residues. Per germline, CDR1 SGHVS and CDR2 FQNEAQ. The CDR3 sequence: CASSLKGWDTEAFF. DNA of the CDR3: TGTGCCAGCAGCTTAAAGGGCTGGGACACTGAAGCTTTCTTT.

CDR3 coding DNA: TGTGCCAGCACAAGGACAGGGGTCTACGAGCAGTACTTC. Its translation: CASTRTGVYEQYF. The rearrangement joins TRBV18 to TRBJ2-7; 9 nucleotides align to TRBD1. The CDR3 extends over 13 amino acids. Trimming cost V 8 bases and J 3 bases; bases outside gene matches: 5. The germline CDR1 and CDR2 sequences are KGHSH and LQKENI.

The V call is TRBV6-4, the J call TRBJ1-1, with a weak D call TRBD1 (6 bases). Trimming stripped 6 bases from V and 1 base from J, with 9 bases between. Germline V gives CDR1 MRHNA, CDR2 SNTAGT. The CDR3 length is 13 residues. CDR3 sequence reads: CASRATGNTEAFF. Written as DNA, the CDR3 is TGTGCCAGCAGGGCGACAGGGAACACTGAAGCTTTCTTT.

CDR3 nucleotide sequence: TGTGCCAGCAGGGGGGGACTGTACACTGAAGCTTTCTTT. Translation: CASRGGLYTEAFF. The chain joins TRBV2 to TRBJ1-1, with TRBD1 as a possible D gene (5 bases). The germline V gene has CDR1 SNHLY and CDR2 FYNNEI. The CDR3 totals 13 residues. The V gene lost 6 bases and the J gene lost 3 bases, with 11 bases spanning the gap.

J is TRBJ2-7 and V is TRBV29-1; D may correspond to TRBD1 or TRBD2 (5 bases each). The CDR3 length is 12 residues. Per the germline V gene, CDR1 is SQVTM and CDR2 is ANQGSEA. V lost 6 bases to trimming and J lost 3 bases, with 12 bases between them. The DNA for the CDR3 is TGCAGCGTAGCTAGGGGAGTCTACGAGCAGTACTTC. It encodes CSVARGVYEQYF.

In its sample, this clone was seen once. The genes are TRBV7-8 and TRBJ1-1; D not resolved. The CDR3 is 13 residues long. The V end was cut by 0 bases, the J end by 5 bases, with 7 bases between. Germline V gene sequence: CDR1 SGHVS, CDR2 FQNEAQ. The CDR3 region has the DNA TGTGCCAGCAGCTTAGCGTTAGGGACTGAAGCTTTCTTT. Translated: CASSLALGTEAFF.

Here the CDR3 reads CASSLGRAYNEQFF. Here the CDR3 DNA reads TGTGCCAGCAGCTTAGGTCGGGCCTACAATGAGCAGTTCTTC. The chain links TRBV7-8 to TRBJ2-1, with D uncertain. V shed 1 base and J shed 2 bases, with 6 bases lying between them. The CDR3 contains 14 residues. The germline CDR1 and CDR2 sequences are SGHVS and FQNEAQ. The complete variable domain, with remaining parts taken from reference TRBV7-8 and TRBJ2-1, reads GAGVSQSPRYKVAKRGQDVALRCDPISGHVSLFWYQQALGQGPEFLTYFQNEAQLDKSGLPSDRFFAERPEGSVSTLKIQRTQQEDSAVYLCASSLGRAYNEQFFGPGTRLTVL.

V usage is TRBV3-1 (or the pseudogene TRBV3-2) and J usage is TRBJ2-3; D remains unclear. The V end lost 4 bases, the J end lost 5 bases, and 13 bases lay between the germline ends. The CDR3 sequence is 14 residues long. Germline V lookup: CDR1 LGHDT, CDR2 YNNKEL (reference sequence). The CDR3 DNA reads TGTGCCAGCAGCCCAGAACCTTTAGGAGATACGCAGTATTTT. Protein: CASSPEPLGDTQYF.

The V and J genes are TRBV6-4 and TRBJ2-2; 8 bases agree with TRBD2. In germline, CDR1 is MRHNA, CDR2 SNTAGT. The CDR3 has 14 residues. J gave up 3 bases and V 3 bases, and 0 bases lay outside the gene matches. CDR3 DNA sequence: TGTGCCAGCAGTGAAGCGGGAGACACCGGGGAGCTGTTTTTT. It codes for CASSEAGDTGELFF.

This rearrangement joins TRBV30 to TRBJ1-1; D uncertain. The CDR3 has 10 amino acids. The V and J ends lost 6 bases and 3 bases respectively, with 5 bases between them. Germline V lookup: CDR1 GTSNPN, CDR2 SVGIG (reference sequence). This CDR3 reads CACLYTEAFF. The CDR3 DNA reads TGTGCCTGCCTTTACACTGAAGCTTTCTTT.

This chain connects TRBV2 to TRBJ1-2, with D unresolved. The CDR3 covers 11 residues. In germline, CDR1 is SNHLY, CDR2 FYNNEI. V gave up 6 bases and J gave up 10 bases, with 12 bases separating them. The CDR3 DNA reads TGTGCCAGCAGCTGGTTAATCTCCTACACCTTC. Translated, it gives CASSWLISYTF.

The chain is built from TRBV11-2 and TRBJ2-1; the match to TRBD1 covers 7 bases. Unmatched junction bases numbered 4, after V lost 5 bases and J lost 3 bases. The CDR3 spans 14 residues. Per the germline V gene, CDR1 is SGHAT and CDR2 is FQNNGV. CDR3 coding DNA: TGTGCCAGCAGCCTCCGGGACAGCTACAATGAGCAGTTCTTC. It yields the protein CASSLRDSYNEQFF.

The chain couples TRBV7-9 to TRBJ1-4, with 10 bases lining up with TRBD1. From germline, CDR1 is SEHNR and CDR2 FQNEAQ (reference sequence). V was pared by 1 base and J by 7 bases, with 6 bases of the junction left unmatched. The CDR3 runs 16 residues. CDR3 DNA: TGTGCCAGCAGCTTAGGGGACAGGGGCAGGGGTGAAAAACTGTTTTTT. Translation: CASSLGDRGRGEKLFF.

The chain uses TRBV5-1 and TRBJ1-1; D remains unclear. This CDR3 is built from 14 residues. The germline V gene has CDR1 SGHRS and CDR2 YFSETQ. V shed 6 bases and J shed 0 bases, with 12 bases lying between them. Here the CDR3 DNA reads TGCGCCAGCACTTGGATCGATATGAACACTGAAGCTTTCTTT. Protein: CASTWIDMNTEAFF.

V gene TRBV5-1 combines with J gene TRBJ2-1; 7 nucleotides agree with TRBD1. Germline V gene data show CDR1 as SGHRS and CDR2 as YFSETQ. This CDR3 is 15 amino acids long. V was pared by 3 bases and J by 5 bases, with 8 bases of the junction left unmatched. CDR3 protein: CASSWDRPGHNEQFF. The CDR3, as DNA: TGCGCCAGCAGCTGGGACAGACCGGGACACAATGAGCAGTTCTTC.

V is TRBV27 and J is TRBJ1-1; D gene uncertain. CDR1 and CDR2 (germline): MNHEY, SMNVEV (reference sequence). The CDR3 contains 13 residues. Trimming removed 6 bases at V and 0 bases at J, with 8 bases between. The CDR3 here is CASSKTVNTEAFF. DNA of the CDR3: TGTGCCAGCAGCAAGACTGTGAACACTGAAGCTTTCTTT.

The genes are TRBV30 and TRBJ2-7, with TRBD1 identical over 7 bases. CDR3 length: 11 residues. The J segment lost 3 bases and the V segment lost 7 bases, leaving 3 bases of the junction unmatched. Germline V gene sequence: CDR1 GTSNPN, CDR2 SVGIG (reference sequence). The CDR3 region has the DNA TGTGCCTACAGGGGCAACTACGAGCAGTACTTC. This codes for CAYRGNYEQYF.

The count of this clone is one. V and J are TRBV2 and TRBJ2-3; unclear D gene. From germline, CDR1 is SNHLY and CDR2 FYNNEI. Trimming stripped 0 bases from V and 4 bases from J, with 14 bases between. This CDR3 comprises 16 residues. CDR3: CASSEAARVGSDTQYF. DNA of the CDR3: TGTGCCAGCAGTGAAGCGGCTAGGGTAGGGTCAGATACGCAGTATTTT.

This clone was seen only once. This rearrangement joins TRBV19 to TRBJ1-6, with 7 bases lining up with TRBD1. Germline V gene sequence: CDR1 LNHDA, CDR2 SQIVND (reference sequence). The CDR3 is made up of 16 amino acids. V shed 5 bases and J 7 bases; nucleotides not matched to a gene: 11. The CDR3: CASSARTGSRNSPLHF. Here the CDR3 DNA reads TGTGCCAGTAGTGCCCGGACAGGTTCGCGGAATTCACCCCTCCACTTT.

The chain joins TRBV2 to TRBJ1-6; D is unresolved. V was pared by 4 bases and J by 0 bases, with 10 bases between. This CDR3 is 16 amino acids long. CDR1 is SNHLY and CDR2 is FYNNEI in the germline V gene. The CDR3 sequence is CASSVGPGSYNSPLHF. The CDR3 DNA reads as TGTGCCAGCAGTGTCGGTCCTGGCTCCTATAATTCACCCCTCCACTTT.

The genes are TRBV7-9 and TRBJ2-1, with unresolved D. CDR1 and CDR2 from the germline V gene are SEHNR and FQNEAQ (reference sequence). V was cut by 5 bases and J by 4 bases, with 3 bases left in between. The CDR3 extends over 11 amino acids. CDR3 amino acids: CASSTYNEQFF. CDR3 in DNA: TGTGCCAGCAGCACATACAATGAGCAGTTCTTC.

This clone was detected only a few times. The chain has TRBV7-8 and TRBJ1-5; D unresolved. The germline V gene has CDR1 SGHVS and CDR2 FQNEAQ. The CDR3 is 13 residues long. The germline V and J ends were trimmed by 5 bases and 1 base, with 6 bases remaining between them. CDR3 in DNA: TGTGCCAGCAGCCGTGCCAGCAATCAGCCCCAGCATTTT. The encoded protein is CASSRASNQPQHF.